A single sample is the source of the 28 T cell receptor beta chains below, sequenced in a study of cytomegalovirus exposure and HLA in healthy donors. PCR amplification relied on 60 Vbeta primers (plus 13 Jbeta primers). Only in-frame clones appear in the TCRdb table, and some are missing; sequencing was by immunoSEQ multiplex PCR. Here the sample spans more than 110,000 clones, roughly three quarters being singletons. The sample taken for sequencing was PBMCs. Every receptor here comes from a man aged 18 to 30 in good health and CMV-seronegative.

The chain employs TRBV30 and TRBJ1-2; D call uncertain. There are 14 residues in the CDR3. The germline V gene encodes CDR1 GTSNPN and CDR2 SVGIG (reference sequence). The V gene lost 2 bases and the J gene lost 7 bases, with 17 bases spanning the gap. Here the CDR3 reads CAWSRGSASIGYTF. For the CDR3, the DNA is TGTGCCTGGAGTAGAGGGTCCGCATCGATTGGCTACACCTTC.

V and J are TRBV10-3 and TRBJ2-7; a weak D match, TRBD1 (6 bases). V gave up 6 bases and J gave up 4 bases, with 13 bases separating them. CDR1 ENHRY and CDR2 SYGVKD come from the germline V gene. The CDR3 loop spans 13 amino acids. The chain's CDR3 is CAIRERTGYEQYF. CDR3 nucleotides: TGTGCCATCAGGGAAAGAACAGGGTACGAGCAGTACTTC.

The chain couples TRBV12-5 to TRBJ1-5; 8 bases map to TRBD1. CDR3 length: 15 residues. V trimming: 4 bases; J trimming: 7 bases; junction bases outside the gene matches: 9. Germline V lookup: CDR1 LGHNT, CDR2 FRNRAP. For the CDR3, the DNA is TGTGCTAGTGGTTCCGGACAGGGCTGGAGGCAGCCCCAGCATTTT. Translated, it gives CASGSGQGWRQPQHF.

V usage is TRBV4-1 and J usage is TRBJ1-4, with a weak D call TRBD1 (5 bases). Germline CDR1 reads MGHRA; CDR2 reads YSYEKL. Trimming removed 0 bases from V and 8 bases from J, with 13 bases in between. The CDR3 covers 15 residues. For the CDR3, the DNA is TGCGCCAGCAGCCAAGATGGCAGGGTATGGGAAAAACTGTTTTTT. Amino acids: CASSQDGRVWEKLFF.

The chain couples TRBV15 to TRBJ1-6; TRBD1 agrees at 9 bases. The V gene end was trimmed by 3 bases and the J gene end by 10 bases; junction bases not matched to a gene: 1. In germline, CDR1 is LNHNV, CDR2 YYDKDF (reference sequence). The CDR3 covers 13 residues. CDR3 nucleotides: TGTGCCACCAGCAGGGGACAGGGATCACCCCTCCACTTT. Translation gives CATSRGQGSPLHF. The variable domain in full, with the rest retrieved from reference TRBV15 and TRBJ1-6, is DAMVIQNPRYQVTQFGKPVTLSCSQTLNHNVMYWYQQKSSQAPKLLFHYYDKDFNNEADTPDNFQSRRPNTSFCFLDIRSPGLGDTAMYLCATSRGQGSPLHFGNGTRLTVT.

The chain combines TRBV14 with TRBJ1-1; 11 nucleotides line up with TRBD1. Germline CDR1 is SGHDN and CDR2 is FVKESK. With 5 bases clipped from V and 1 base from J, the junction kept 6 bases outside the gene matches. This CDR3 contains 16 residues. Written as DNA, the CDR3 is TGTGCCAGCAGCTCCCGGGACAGGGGGTCGAACACTGAAGCTTTCTTT. Its translation: CASSSRDRGSNTEAFF.

The V call is TRBV4-2, the J call TRBJ2-6; no clear D gene. This CDR3 spans 15 amino acids. The V end was cut by 0 bases, the J end by 3 bases, with 6 bases between. CDR1 is LGHNA and CDR2 is YNFKEQ in the germline V gene. CDR3 sequence reads: CASSQDPSGANVLTF. CDR3 bases: TGTGCCAGCAGCCAAGACCCCAGTGGGGCCAACGTCCTGACTTTC.

This clone occurred a few times. The chain uses TRBV5-4 and TRBJ1-1; possible D gene TRBD1, 6 bases. There are 13 residues in the CDR3. V lost 6 bases, J lost 2 bases, and 11 bases lay in between. Germline loops: CDR1 SGHNT, CDR2 YYREEE (reference sequence). Here the CDR3 reads CASTVTGNTEAFF. In DNA, the CDR3 is TGTGCCAGCACCGTGACAGGTAACACTGAAGCTTTCTTT. Full variable domain (outside the CDR3, taken from reference TRBV5-4 and TRBJ1-1): ETGVTQSPTHLIKTRGQQVTLRCSSQSGHNTVSWYQQALGQGPQFIFQYYREEENGRGNFPPRFSGLQFPNYSSELNVNALELDDSALYLCASTVTGNTEAFFGQGTRLTVV.

V and J are TRBV12-5 and TRBJ2-5; 9 bases match TRBD1. The length of the CDR3 is 17 residues. The V gene's germline CDR1 is LGHNT and CDR2 FRNRAP. Trimming removed 0 bases from V and 4 bases from J; junction bases left unmatched: 9. This chain's CDR3 is CASGLVLGQGLRETQYF. The CDR3 coding sequence is TGTGCTAGTGGTTTGGTACTTGGACAGGGGCTGAGAGAGACCCAGTACTTC.

This clone was detected a few times. The chain is built from TRBV6-5 and TRBJ1-1; D is unclear. Trimming pared 0 bases from V and 4 bases from J, leaving 12 bases between. There are 15 residues in the CDR3. In germline, CDR1 is MNHEY, CDR2 SVGAGI. CDR3 nucleotides: TGTGCCAGCAGTTACTCGGTGTTCGGGAGCACTGAAGCTTTCTTT. It codes for CASSYSVFGSTEAFF.

This clone was counted once. The chain uses TRBV4-3 and TRBJ1-1; D ambiguous. The ends were cut back, 1 base at V and 1 base at J, with 10 bases in the middle. This CDR3 contains 15 residues. Germline CDR1 is LGHNA and CDR2 is YSLEER. DNA for the CDR3: TGCGCCAGCAGCCAAGTTGCGCCCAAGAACACTGAAGCTTTCTTT. Protein: CASSQVAPKNTEAFF.

This chain connects TRBV11-2 to TRBJ1-3, with 11 nucleotides matching TRBD1. CDR3 length: 16 amino acids. Germline assignment: CDR1 SGHAT and CDR2 FQNNGV. The ends lost 5 bases at V and 8 bases at J; junction bases unmatched: 11. CDR3 loop: CASSPTPGQGGYTIYF. For the CDR3, the DNA is TGTGCCAGCAGCCCAACTCCGGGACAGGGGGGATACACCATATATTTT.

V usage is TRBV6-5 and J usage is TRBJ2-7, with 9 bases matching TRBD1. CDR1 MNHEY and CDR2 SVGAGI come from the germline V gene. The J segment lost 2 bases and the V segment lost 2 bases, leaving 1 base of the junction unmatched. The CDR3 sequence is 14 residues long. The DNA for the CDR3 is TGTGCCAGCAGTTACGGGGACAGGGCCTACGAGCAGTACTTC. The encoded protein is CASSYGDRAYEQYF.

This chain connects TRBV5-4 to TRBJ2-2; D is possibly TRBD2 (5 bases). The germline V gene encodes CDR1 SGHNT and CDR2 YYREEE (reference sequence). This CDR3 comprises 15 residues. The germline V and J ends were trimmed by 4 bases and 6 bases, with 16 bases remaining between them. CDR3 sequence (DNA): TGTGCCAGCAGCAAAGGGCCAACGGAGGCCGGGGAGCTGTTTTTT. Protein sequence: CASSKGPTEAGELFF.

J is TRBJ1-1 and V is TRBV6-1; 7 bases align to TRBD1. Germline V gene lookup returns CDR1 MNHNS and CDR2 SASEGT. The CDR3 covers 14 residues. V lost 5 bases to trimming and J lost 4 bases; unmatched junction nucleotides: 7. The CDR3 DNA reads as TGTGCCAGCAGTTATGAAAGGGGGCGCACTGAAGCTTTCTTT. Translation gives CASSYERGRTEAFF.

The V gene is TRBV5-1, the J gene TRBJ2-2; 9 nucleotides agree with TRBD2. The CDR3 consists of 14 residues. Germline V gives CDR1 SGHRS, CDR2 YFSETQ. Trimming cost V 5 bases and J 6 bases; bases outside gene matches: 5. The CDR3 region is CASSVAGEPGELFF. The CDR3 bases are TGCGCCAGCAGTGTAGCGGGGGAGCCCGGGGAGCTGTTTTTT.

This chain links TRBV2 with TRBJ1-2; 8 bases fit TRBD1. Germline loops: CDR1 SNHLY, CDR2 FYNNEI. The V and J ends lost 10 bases and 6 bases, in that order; junction bases with no gene match: 7. This CDR3 spans 12 amino acids. CDR3 loop: CAIRTGRHGYTF. CDR3 DNA: TGTGCCATAAGGACAGGGCGTCATGGCTACACCTTC.

The chain combines TRBV30 with TRBJ2-5; 12 nucleotides agree with TRBD1. Germline trimming cut 5 bases from V and 5 bases from J; bases unmatched to any gene: 9. Germline V gene lookup returns CDR1 GTSNPN and CDR2 SVGIG (reference sequence). This CDR3 is 15 amino acids long. CDR3 sequence: CAWHPGTGGYETQYF. For the CDR3, the DNA is TGTGCCTGGCATCCCGGGACAGGGGGCTACGAGACCCAGTACTTC.

V usage is TRBV7-8 and J usage is TRBJ2-5; 9 bases line up with TRBD1. Germline lookup yields CDR1 SGHVS and CDR2 FQNEAQ. The V gene end was trimmed by 0 bases and the J gene end by 1 base; junction bases not matched to a gene: 12. The CDR3 runs to 19 residues. This CDR3 is CASSLAPRWGTGTQETQYF. The CDR3 region has the DNA TGTGCCAGCAGCTTAGCCCCAAGGTGGGGGACAGGGACCCAAGAGACCCAGTACTTC.

The chain couples TRBV7-8 to TRBJ2-7; the match to TRBD1 covers 11 bases. Unmatched junction bases numbered 6, after V lost 5 bases and J lost 3 bases. The CDR3 runs to 15 residues. The germline CDR1 and CDR2 sequences are SGHVS and FQNEAQ. CDR3 loop: CASSLGTGGLYEQYF. CDR3 DNA sequence: TGTGCCAGCAGCCTCGGGACAGGGGGGCTCTACGAGCAGTACTTC.

With respect to this clone: Since no conserved phenylalanine or tryptophan closes the CDR3, a read error is the likely cause. It is unclear where the CDR3 begins or ends on the DNA, so no DNA is shown, and the CDR3 is as TCRdb lists it. This CDR3 reads CAIERQGLLVVSL. This chain uses TRBV10-3 with TRBJ2-7; the table's D gene call, TRBD1, was not cross checked with the DNA. Germline V gene data show CDR1 as ENHRY and CDR2 as SYGVKD. The CDR3 extends over 13 residues, inclusive of both ends.

V and J are TRBV9 and TRBJ2-3; tentatively, D is TRBD2 (6 bases). The length of the CDR3 is 16 residues. Germline-derived CDR1 and CDR2 are SGDLS and YYNGEE. V dropped 4 bases and J dropped 1 base, with 16 bases sitting between them. The CDR3 protein is CASSFAEGWGTDTQYF. In DNA form, the CDR3 reads TGTGCCAGCAGCTTCGCGGAGGGGTGGGGCACAGATACGCAGTATTTT.

This clone appeared a single time. The chain recombines TRBV27 with TRBJ1-5, with TRBD1 matching 9 bases. J was trimmed by 2 bases and V by 6 bases; bases with no gene match: 5. CDR3 length: 15 amino acids. The germline V gene has CDR1 MNHEY and CDR2 SMNVEV (reference sequence). The CDR3 is CASRPTGGGNQPQHF. Here the CDR3 DNA reads TGTGCCAGCAGGCCAACAGGGGGCGGCAATCAGCCCCAGCATTTT.

J is TRBJ1-5 and V is TRBV9; D may be TRBD1 (6 bases). The germline gives CDR1 SGDLS, CDR2 YYNGEE. CDR3 size: 17 residues. Trimming pared 0 bases from V and 0 bases from J, leaving 13 bases between. CDR3 sequence: CASSVGPRDTSNQPQHF. The CDR3, as DNA: TGTGCCAGCAGCGTAGGCCCTCGGGACACTAGCAATCAGCCCCAGCATTTT.

This clone was counted once. The chain uses TRBV9 and TRBJ2-2, with D possibly matching TRBD2 (5 bases). The CDR3 covers 14 residues. The germline V gene has CDR1 SGDLS and CDR2 YYNGEE. Trimming shortened V by 1 base and J by 6 bases, and 10 bases separated the two germline ends. CDR3 DNA: TGTGCCAGCAGCGTAACGGACTCAGCCGGGGAGCTGTTTTTT. It yields the protein CASSVTDSAGELFF.

V usage is TRBV5-8 and J usage is TRBJ1-1; 7 bases fit TRBD1. The J segment lost 5 bases and the V segment lost 0 bases, leaving 7 bases of the junction unmatched. The CDR3 is made up of 15 amino acids. From germline, CDR1 is SGHTS and CDR2 YDEGEE. CDR3 residues: CASSLEGARSTEAFF. In DNA, the CDR3 is TGTGCCAGCAGCTTGGAGGGGGCCCGAAGTACTGAAGCTTTCTTT. Complete variable domain (other parts from reference TRBV5-8 and TRBJ1-1): EAGVTQSPTHLIKTRGQQATLRCSPISGHTSVYWYQQALGLGLQFLLWYDEGEERNRGNFPPRFSGRQFPNYSSELNVNALELEDSALYLCASSLEGARSTEAFFGQGTRLTVV.

The V gene is TRBV9, the J gene TRBJ2-1; 8 bases fit TRBD1. V shed 4 bases, J shed 12 bases, and the junction held 24 bases outside the gene matches. This CDR3 comprises 18 residues. Per the germline V gene, CDR1 is SGDLS and CDR2 is YYNGEE. The CDR3 DNA is TGTGCCAGCAGCCTATACGGGATGGGCACCGGGCAGGGGGCATCGCAGTTCTTC. Its translation: CASSLYGMGTGQGASQFF.

The V call is TRBV18, the J call TRBJ2-5; TRBD2 matches at 7 bases. CDR1 and CDR2 from the germline V gene are KGHSH and LQKENI. The CDR3 totals 22 residues. The V segment lost 4 bases and the J segment 1 base; nucleotides outside the gene matches: 27. The CDR3 loop reads CASSREGRNRDYRTEIQETQYF. The CDR3 DNA reads TGTGCCAGCTCACGCGAGGGCCGTAACCGGGACTACCGAACTGAGATCCAAGAGACCCAGTACTTC. The full variable domain, completed using reference TRBV18 and TRBJ2-5, is NAGVMQNPRHLVRRRGQEARLRCSPMKGHSHVYWYRQLPEEGLKFMVYLQKENIIDESGMPKERFSAEFPKEGPSILRIQQVVRGDSAAYFCASSREGRNRDYRTEIQETQYFGPGTRLLVL.